This T cell receptor (beta chain) was observed in a study of patients and donors after allogeneic stem cell transplantation. This clonotype was counted between two and nine times. In germline, CDR1 is DFQATT, CDR2 SNEGSKA (reference sequence). The CDR3 loop spans 15 amino acids. V gave up 6 bases and J gave up 0 bases, with 12 bases separating them. MiXCR, applied by TCRdb to the RT-PCR reads, yields one record per CDR3 protein. The profile shows about a million distinct CDR3 sequences, approximately 18% of them singletons. The chain carries TRBV20-1 and TRBJ2-6; D may be TRBD2 (5 bases). This sequence originates from a human donor who was either an allogeneic HSCT recipient or a stem cell or donor lymphocyte infusion donor (not recorded which). It is not recorded whose cells these are; they may come from a transplant donor. The sequenced sample consisted of blood, either unsorted or a sorted T cell fraction (not recorded which). DNA of the CDR3: TGCAGTGCGAGCCCAACTAGCTCTGGGGCCAACGTCCTGACTTTC. It translates to CSASPTSSGANVLTF.